This section outlines one T cell receptor (beta chain) sequence together with its context. The antigen remains unidentified. The sample belongs to a study of T-cell reconstitution after alpha-beta-depleted transplantation in children. General study points: Expanded graft clones, several hundred of them, were reportedly the source of alpha-beta T cells about two months after transplant. Newly made T cells mostly supplied T-cell counts and diversity one year after transplant. The study traced high day-60 TCRbeta diversity in some patients to surviving recipient T cells and thymic progenitors.

The junction had 7 bases not matched to a gene; V was cut back by 2 bases and J by 1 base. This CDR3 is built from 18 residues. Germline CDR1 is MNHEY and CDR2 is SVGEGT. Unique molecular identifiers were incorporated when the TCRbeta library was constructed. TCRdb called the PCR reads again in MiXCR, with one record for every CDR3 protein. The table records around 210,000 distinct CDR3 sequences, roughly 7% of them present only once. V is TRBV6-2 or TRBV6-3 and J is TRBJ2-6, with 8 nucleotides matching TRBD1. This receptor was taken from a boy aged 2-9 years with acute lymphoblastic leukemia, due to receive a stem cell transplant. This material consisted of PBMCs, taken before TCRalphabeta/CD19-depleted stem cell transplant. Written as DNA, the CDR3 is TGTGCCAGCAGTTACCGGCAGGGGGCTTGGTCTGGGGCCAACGTCCTGACTTTC. This gives the protein CASSYRQGAWSGANVLTF.